This T cell receptor beta chain was found in a study of glioma-infiltrating T cells after dendritic cell vaccination. Study in general: Autologous tumor lysate-pulsed dendritic cell vaccination was given between about 2003 and 2013.

The immunoSEQ assay amplified TCRB CDR3 from up to 2 ug DNA. The primer mix had 60 V beta and 13 J beta primers. Clones were read by immunoSEQ multiplex PCR, and TCRdb kept only the in-frame ones, dropping some. The sample lists approximately 48,000 clones; about 89% were seen once. Findings and limits, study-wide: Few patients contributed both blood and tumor specimens.

Concerning this clone: Its cognate antigen is unknown.

Germline V gives CDR1 MNHEY, CDR2 SVGAGI. This CDR3 comprises 14 residues. V lost 4 bases to trimming and J lost 6 bases; unmatched junction nucleotides: 6. Time point indicated: after dendritic cell vaccination, including at tumor progression/relapse. Sequenced material: blood, taken after dendritic cell vaccination. The gene calls are TRBV6-5 and TRBJ1-5; the match to TRBD1 covers 7 bases. The receptor's source is a human donor with glioblastoma. The CDR3 bases are TGTGCCAGCAGTTCCGTAGGGGGCGTTCAGCCCCAGCATTTT. It yields the protein CASSSVGGVQPQHF.